A single sample gave rise to the 31 T cell receptor beta chains below, sequenced in a study of patients and donors after allogeneic stem cell transplantation. MiXCR, run by TCRdb on the RT-PCR reads, gives a single entry per CDR3 protein. The data contain 87,000 or so distinct CDR3 sequences, roughly 5.1% of them singletons. The sample was blood, either unsorted or a sorted T cell fraction (not recorded which). These receptors came from a human donor who was either an allogeneic HSCT recipient or a stem cell or donor lymphocyte infusion donor (not recorded which). It is not recorded whose cells these are; they may come from a transplant donor.

This clonotype has at least ten counts. The V and J genes are TRBV11-3 and TRBJ2-5, with a weak D call TRBD2 (7 bases). This CDR3 contains 15 residues. Per germline, CDR1 SGHNT and CDR2 YENEEA. Trimming removed 5 bases from V and 1 base from J, with 14 bases in between. CDR3 coding DNA: TGTGCCAGCAGCCAGAGGGGGGGGCCCCAAGAGACCCAGTACTTC. It yields the protein CASSQRGGPQETQYF.

The chain carries TRBV4-1 and TRBJ1-5; 7 positions agree with TRBD1. This CDR3 region has 15 residues. Germline V gene lookup returns CDR1 MGHRA and CDR2 YSYEKL. Trimming cost V 4 bases and J 5 bases; bases outside gene matches: 8. CDR3: CASSPGQDLYQPQHF. The CDR3 region has the DNA TGCGCCAGCAGCCCAGGACAGGACCTTTATCAGCCCCAGCATTTT.

This clonotype was seen ten or more times. This sequence joins TRBV20-1 and TRBJ2-7; 8 bases are shared with TRBD2. The CDR3 sequence is 15 residues long. The germline V gene has CDR1 DFQATT and CDR2 SNEGSKA (reference sequence). The trim removed 2 bases at V and 3 bases at J, leaving 9 bases unmatched. The CDR3 DNA reads TGCAGTGCTAGAAGCCATAGCGGGGACCTCTACGAGCAGTACTTC. This gives the protein CSARSHSGDLYEQYF.

This clonotype was seen many times. The chain combines TRBV5-1 with TRBJ2-7; 8 bases are shared with TRBD1. Germline CDR1 and CDR2: SGHRS and YFSETQ. CDR3 size: 14 residues. V was pared by 1 base and J by 6 bases, with 6 bases of the junction left unmatched. Here the CDR3 DNA reads TGCGCCAGCAGCTTGAGGGCCGACAGGGGCGAGCAGTACTTC. It codes for CASSLRADRGEQYF.

The table lists this clonotype with many counts. This sequence joins TRBV7-9 and TRBJ1-1, with 8 bases lining up with TRBD1. The CDR3 extends over 12 amino acids. Per the germline V gene, CDR1 is SEHNR and CDR2 is FQNEAQ (reference sequence). The J segment lost 4 bases and the V segment lost 8 bases, leaving 3 bases of the junction unmatched. CDR3 DNA sequence: TGTGCCAGCGCAACAGGGGGCACTGAAGCTTTCTTT. Protein: CASATGGTEAFF.

This clonotype occurred many times. The chain has TRBV10-2 and TRBJ1-6; no firm D call. The CDR3 totals 17 residues. CDR1 and CDR2 (germline): WSHSY, SAAADI. Deletions cut 6 bases from V and 7 bases from J, with 22 bases between. CDR3: CASSLNEGAGPNSPLHF. CDR3 sequence (DNA): TGCGCCAGCAGCCTTAATGAGGGAGCAGGACCAAATTCACCCCTCCACTTT.

This clonotype was detected many times. This chain connects TRBV6-1 to TRBJ2-1; 9 positions match TRBD1. This CDR3 contains 16 residues. Looked up from germline, CDR1 is MNHNS and CDR2 is SASEGT. Trimming removed 6 bases from V and 9 bases from J; junction bases left unmatched: 15. The CDR3 is CASSSTLGGQGTEQFF. The CDR3 DNA is TGTGCCAGCAGCTCAACCCTGGGCGGACAGGGGACTGAGCAGTTCTTC.

This clonotype was recorded a few times. The chain is built from TRBV3-1 and TRBJ2-2; possibly TRBD2 for D (6 bases). CDR3 length: 13 amino acids. Germline V gene sequence: CDR1 LGHDT, CDR2 YNNKEL (reference sequence). The V end was cut by 1 base, the J end by 8 bases, with 8 bases between. Here the CDR3 DNA reads TGTGCCAGCAGCCAAGCCGGGAGTGGGGAGCTGTTTTTT. The encoded protein is CASSQAGSGELFF.

This clonotype was recorded at least ten times. The chain joins TRBV20-1 to TRBJ2-3; 12 positions agree with TRBD2. This CDR3 is 16 amino acids long. Germline V gives CDR1 DFQATT, CDR2 SNEGSKA (reference sequence). J lost 0 bases, V lost 3 bases, and 4 bases had no gene match. The chain's CDR3 is CSASTSGRTSTDTQYF. The CDR3 DNA follows: TGCAGTGCTAGCACTAGCGGGAGGACTAGCACAGATACGCAGTATTTT.

This clonotype was seen repeatedly, ten times or more. The V and J genes are TRBV12-3 or TRBV12-4 and TRBJ2-3; 7 bases map to TRBD2. Trimming removed 6 bases from V and 2 bases from J; junction bases left unmatched: 8. The CDR3 is 15 residues long. CDR3 in amino acids: CASRPTAGITDTQYF. CDR3 bases: TGTGCCAGCAGACCAACAGCGGGGATCACAGATACGCAGTATTTT.

The chain employs TRBV10-3 and TRBJ2-5; the D gene is possibly TRBD1 (5 bases). V lost 10 bases and J lost 1, with 13 bases in between. CDR1 ENHRY and CDR2 SYGVKD come from the germline V gene. CDR3 length equals 13 residues. The CDR3 spells CATAVGAQETQYF. In DNA form, the CDR3 reads TGTGCCACCGCAGTTGGGGCCCAAGAGACCCAGTACTTC.

This clonotype was detected many times. V and J are TRBV12-3 or TRBV12-4 and TRBJ2-5; 16 bases match TRBD2. This CDR3 is 17 amino acids long. V shed 5 bases, J shed 5 bases, and the junction held 8 bases outside the gene matches. CDR3: CASSTGTSGGAVETQYF. The CDR3 nucleotides read TGTGCCAGCAGTACCGGGACTAGCGGGGGGGCCGTTGAGACCCAGTACTTC.

This clonotype occurred a few times. The V call is TRBV7-9, the J call TRBJ2-1, with D perhaps matching TRBD1 (5 bases). The CDR3 contains 13 residues. Germline V lookup: CDR1 SEHNR, CDR2 FQNEAQ (reference sequence). V shed 2 bases and J shed 5 bases, with 7 bases lying between them. CDR3 sequence: CASSLQTDNEQFF. The CDR3 coding sequence is TGTGCCAGCAGCTTACAGACAGACAATGAGCAGTTCTTC.

There are many counts of this clonotype. The chain combines TRBV10-3 with TRBJ1-2; 7 bases line up with TRBD1. Looked up from germline, CDR1 is ENHRY and CDR2 is SYGVKD. The CDR3 loop spans 13 amino acids. V shed 6 bases, J shed 4 bases, and the junction held 5 bases outside the gene matches. The CDR3: CAISLQGTYGYTF. DNA for the CDR3: TGTGCCATCAGCCTACAGGGGACCTATGGCTACACCTTC.

This clonotype was counted at least ten times. This rearrangement joins TRBV29-1 to TRBJ2-3; 10 nucleotides match TRBD2. This CDR3 spans 15 amino acids. Germline assignment: CDR1 SQVTM and CDR2 ANQGSEA. With 4 bases clipped from V and 5 bases from J, the junction kept 9 bases outside the gene matches. In DNA form, the CDR3 reads TGCAGCGTTGTGGGCTCTAGCGGGAGTGTAGATACGCAGTATTTT. Translated: CSVVGSSGSVDTQYF.

This rearrangement joins TRBV20-1 to TRBJ1-3, with TRBD1 matching 11 bases. The V gene's germline CDR1 is DFQATT and CDR2 SNEGSKA (reference sequence). This CDR3 has 15 residues. J gave up 2 bases and V 6 bases, and 6 bases lay outside the gene matches. CDR3 sequence: CSARSGQGAGNTIYF. The CDR3 DNA sequence: TGCAGTGCCAGATCGGGACAGGGGGCTGGAAACACCATATATTTT.

This clonotype has a count of ten or more. J is TRBJ2-7 and V is TRBV20-1; unclear D gene. Trimming removed 3 bases from V and 2 bases from J, with 14 bases in between. The CDR3 runs to 14 residues. Germline CDR1 and CDR2: DFQATT and SNEGSKA (reference sequence). CDR3 nucleotides: TGCAGTGCTAGCGGCATGCCAGAAGCCTACGAGCAGTACTTC. Its translation: CSASGMPEAYEQYF.

The V gene is TRBV18, the J gene TRBJ2-3, with D perhaps TRBD2 (5 bases). The CDR3 has 15 residues. Germline V gene data show CDR1 as KGHSH and CDR2 as LQKENI. The V end lost 4 bases, the J end lost 4 bases, and 15 bases lay between the germline ends. The CDR3 nucleotides are TGTGCCAGCTCACTACCAGCGGAACCTCCAGATACGCAGTATTTT. Protein: CASSLPAEPPDTQYF. Supplemented by reference TRBV18 and TRBJ2-3, the full variable domain reads NAGVMQNPRHLVRRRGQEARLRCSPMKGHSHVYWYRQLPEEGLKFMVYLQKENIIDESGMPKERFSAEFPKEGPSILRIQQVVRGDSAAYFCASSLPAEPPDTQYFGPGTRLTVL.

This clonotype was observed many times. Here the CDR3 reads CASSLTSGRAYEQYF. DNA for the CDR3: TGTGCCAGCAGTTTAACTAGCGGGAGGGCCTACGAGCAGTACTTC. The chain joins TRBV28 to TRBJ2-7, with 13 bases matching TRBD2. With 2 bases clipped from V and 2 bases from J, the junction kept 0 bases outside the gene matches. The germline CDR1 and CDR2 sequences are MDHEN and SYDVKM. The CDR3 is 15 amino acids.

The chain uses TRBV5-4 and TRBJ2-5; 10 positions agree with TRBD1. Trimming took 3 bases from V and 4 from J; bases not matched to a gene: 6. CDR1 is SGHNT and CDR2 is YYREEE in the germline V gene (reference sequence). CDR3 length equals 15 residues. The CDR3 DNA sequence: TGTGCCAGCAGCTCGGGACAGGGGAGGGGAGAGACCCAGTACTTC. It translates to CASSSGQGRGETQYF.

This clonotype was observed a handful of times. The rearrangement links TRBV19 to TRBJ2-3, with 8 bases aligning to TRBD1. V lost 7 bases, J lost 6 bases, and 12 bases stayed unmatched. Germline-derived CDR1 and CDR2 are LNHDA and SQIVND (reference sequence). This CDR3 contains 15 residues. CDR3 in amino acids: CASTEGQGAFDTQYF. As DNA, the CDR3 is TGTGCCAGTACCGAGGGGCAGGGGGCCTTTGATACGCAGTATTTT.

This clonotype was counted many times. V is TRBV12-3 or TRBV12-4 and J is TRBJ2-7, with TRBD1 matching 7 bases. CDR3 length equals 15 residues. The V and J ends lost 5 bases and 3 bases, in that order; junction bases with no gene match: 10. The DNA for the CDR3 is TGTGCCAGCAGTAGGGGGCCCGAAACCAACTACGAGCAGTACTTC. It translates to CASSRGPETNYEQYF.

This clonotype was observed a handful of times. CDR3 sequence: CASRPQVTGASEAFF. DNA for the CDR3: TGTGCCAGCAGACCTCAAGTCACAGGGGCGAGTGAAGCTTTCTTT. V usage is TRBV5-4 and J usage is TRBJ1-1, with 7 bases identical to TRBD1. The CDR3 is made up of 15 amino acids. The germline V gene encodes CDR1 SGHNT and CDR2 YYREEE (reference sequence). V was pared by 5 bases and J by 7 bases, with 14 bases of the junction left unmatched.

The rearrangement links TRBV18 to TRBJ1-5; D might be TRBD1 (5 bases). Germline CDR1 KGHSH, CDR2 LQKENI. The CDR3 extends over 15 amino acids. V was pared by 3 bases and J by 1 base, with 10 bases between. Here the CDR3 reads CASSPGQESNQPQHF. The DNA of the CDR3 is TGTGCCAGCTCACCGGGGCAGGAGAGCAATCAGCCCCAGCATTTT. Supplemented by reference TRBV18 and TRBJ1-5, the full variable domain reads NAGVMQNPRHLVRRRGQEARLRCSPMKGHSHVYWYRQLPEEGLKFMVYLQKENIIDESGMPKERFSAEFPKEGPSILRIQQVVRGDSAAYFCASSPGQESNQPQHFGDGTRLSIL.

This chain links TRBV12-3 or TRBV12-4 with TRBJ2-3, with TRBD1 matching over 8 bases. Losses at the gene ends were 5 bases for V and 1 base for J; bases not matched to a gene: 8. This CDR3 contains 16 residues. Written as DNA, the CDR3 is TGTGCCAGCAGTCCCCAGGACAGGGCCCGCACAGATACGCAGTATTTT. It yields the protein CASSPQDRARTDTQYF.

The table lists this clonotype with many counts. V usage is TRBV29-1 and J usage is TRBJ2-2; a weak D match, TRBD1 (6 bases). Germline lookup yields CDR1 SQVTM and CDR2 ANQGSEA. Between the trimmed V and J ends, which lost 4 bases and 7 bases, there was a span of 13 bases. The CDR3 contains 13 residues. CDR3 nucleotides: TGCAGCGTTGCACCAGGGGAGAACGGGGAGCTGTTTTTT. It codes for CSVAPGENGELFF.

This clonotype occurred many times. V gene TRBV2 combines with J gene TRBJ2-3; 10 bases line up with TRBD2. Germline V gene lookup returns CDR1 SNHLY and CDR2 FYNNEI. The CDR3 spans 12 residues. Germline trimming cut 8 bases from V and 6 bases from J; bases unmatched to any gene: 2. The CDR3, as DNA: TGTGCCAGCCAGACTAGCGGGGATACGCAGTATTTT. It encodes CASQTSGDTQYF.

This clonotype was detected many times. This chain connects TRBV5-4 to TRBJ2-5; 7 bases are shared with TRBD2. This CDR3 is 13 amino acids long. J gave up 3 bases and V 6 bases, and 5 bases lay outside the gene matches. Looked up from germline, CDR1 is SGHNT and CDR2 is YYREEE (reference sequence). Here the CDR3 reads CASTAGEKETQYF. CDR3 nucleotides: TGTGCCAGCACGGCGGGAGAGAAAGAGACCCAGTACTTC.

The chain couples TRBV6-1 to TRBJ2-3; TRBD2 aligns across 7 bases. Germline V lookup: CDR1 MNHNS, CDR2 SASEGT. This CDR3 spans 15 amino acids. Trimming cost V 1 base and J 3 bases; bases outside gene matches: 4. The CDR3 loop reads CASSEGEGRTDTQYF. In nucleotides, the CDR3 is TGTGCCAGCAGTGAAGGGGAGGGGAGGACAGATACGCAGTATTTT.

This clonotype was counted a few times. This chain links TRBV27 with TRBJ1-1; the D gene is possibly TRBD1 (5 bases). The ends were cut back, 1 base at V and 2 bases at J, with 11 bases in the middle. CDR1 and CDR2 from the germline V gene are MNHEY and SMNVEV (reference sequence). The CDR3 is made up of 15 amino acids. In DNA, the CDR3 is TGTGCCAGCAGTTTATGGGGCAGGGCTAACACTGAAGCTTTCTTT. This encodes CASSLWGRANTEAFF.

Within the sample, this clonotype is medium-sized (0.01 to 0.1%). V usage is TRBV29-1 and J usage is TRBJ2-1; D might be TRBD1 or TRBD2, each matching 5 bases. Germline CDR1 SQVTM, CDR2 ANQGSEA. Deletions cut 2 bases from V and 4 bases from J, with 12 bases between. The CDR3 length is 14 residues. CDR3 loop: CSVEFPGSYNEQFF. The CDR3 nucleotides are TGCAGCGTTGAATTCCCAGGGAGTTACAATGAGCAGTTCTTC.